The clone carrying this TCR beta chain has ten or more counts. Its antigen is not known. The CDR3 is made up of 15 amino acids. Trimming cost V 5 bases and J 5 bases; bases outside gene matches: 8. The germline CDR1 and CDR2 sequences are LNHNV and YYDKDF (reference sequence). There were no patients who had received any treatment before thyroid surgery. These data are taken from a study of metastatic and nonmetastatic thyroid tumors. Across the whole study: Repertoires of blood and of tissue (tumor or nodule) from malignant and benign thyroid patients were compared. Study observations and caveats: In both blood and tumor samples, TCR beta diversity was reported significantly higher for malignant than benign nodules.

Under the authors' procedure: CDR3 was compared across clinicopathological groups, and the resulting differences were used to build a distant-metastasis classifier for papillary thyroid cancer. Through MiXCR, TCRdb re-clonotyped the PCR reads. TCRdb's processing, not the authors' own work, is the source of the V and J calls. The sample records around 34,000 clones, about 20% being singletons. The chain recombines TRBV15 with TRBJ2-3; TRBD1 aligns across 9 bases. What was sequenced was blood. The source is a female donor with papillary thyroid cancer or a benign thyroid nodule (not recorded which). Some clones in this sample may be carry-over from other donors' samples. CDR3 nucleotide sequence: TGTGCCACCAGCGCCAACAGGGGGCGTCAAGATACGCAGTATTTT. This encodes CATSANRGRQDTQYF. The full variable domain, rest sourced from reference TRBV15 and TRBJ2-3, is DAMVIQNPRYQVTQFGKPVTLSCSQTLNHNVMYWYQQKSSQAPKLLFHYYDKDFNNEADTPDNFQSRRPNTSFCFLDIRSPGLGDTAMYLCATSANRGRQDTQYFGPGTRLTVL.